Shown below are 13 T cell receptor beta chains from a single sample sequenced in a study of molecular identifiers for immune sequencing clone quantification. TCRdb itself ran the PCR reads through MiXCR, one entry per CDR3 protein. The sample lists roughly 630,000 distinct CDR3 sequences, roughly 23% occurring once. The sequenced sample was naive CD8+ T cells from blood, with Jurkat cell RNA spiked in. Subset denoted: FACS-sorted CD8+CD4-CCR7+CD45RA+ naive T cells. The receptors were sampled from a human donor in good health. Some libraries in this study had Jurkat cell RNA spiked in.

This clonotype was detected a few times. J is TRBJ1-1 and V is TRBV27, with 7 bases that match TRBD1. Unmatched junction bases numbered 1, after V lost 6 bases and J lost 0 bases. The CDR3 is 13 residues long. Germline lookup yields CDR1 MNHEY and CDR2 SMNVEV (reference sequence). The CDR3 bases are TGTGCCAGCAGACAGGGGATGAACACTGAAGCTTTCTTT. Encoded protein: CASRQGMNTEAFF.

The V and J genes are TRBV2 and TRBJ1-2; D possibly corresponds to TRBD1 (5 bases). Germline lookup yields CDR1 SNHLY and CDR2 FYNNEI. V shed 8 bases and J shed 4 bases, with 11 bases lying between them. The CDR3 length is 12 residues. CDR3 residues: CASLPDSYGYTF. The CDR3 DNA is TGTGCCAGCTTACCCGACAGCTATGGCTACACCTTC.

The sample holds a few counts of this clonotype. The chain links TRBV19 to TRBJ1-5, with 8 bases lining up with TRBD1. The CDR3 covers 15 residues. Germline loops: CDR1 LNHDA, CDR2 SQIVND (reference sequence). Trimming cost V 6 bases and J 3 bases; bases outside gene matches: 7. CDR3 sequence (DNA): TGTGCCAGTAGGGACAGGGCTTTTTTCAATCAGCCCCAGCATTTT. Translation gives CASRDRAFFNQPQHF.

This clonotype has a count of ten or more. This chain joins TRBV5-4 and TRBJ2-5; TRBD2 aligns across 7 bases. V dropped 1 base and J dropped 0; count of bases not matched to a gene: 12. The CDR3 is made up of 18 amino acids. Per the germline V gene, CDR1 is SGHNT and CDR2 is YYREEE (reference sequence). The DNA of the CDR3 is TGTGCCAGCAGCTTGTTCGGGGGGTCGGGAGGCCACCAAGAGACCCAGTACTTC. Translating it yields CASSLFGGSGGHQETQYF.

Note on this clonotype: A much more abundant neighbour one base away suggests this may be a read error. The chain uses TRBV12-3 or TRBV12-4 and TRBJ2-2, with a possible D match to TRBD2 (6 bases). The CDR3 extends over 11 amino acids. The CDR3 coding sequence is TGTGCCAGCAGTATCACCGGGGGGCTGTTTTTT. Translated, it gives CASSITGGLFF.

The rearrangement joins TRBV4-3 to TRBJ1-6; a weak D match, TRBD1 (5 bases). Per the germline V gene, CDR1 is LGHNA and CDR2 is YSLEER. V shed 0 bases and J shed 6 bases, with 15 bases lying between them. The CDR3 is 17 residues long. The CDR3, as DNA: TGCGCCAGCAGCCAAGATTCCGTCAGGGCCAGTAATTCACCCCTCCACTTT. Translated: CASSQDSVRASNSPLHF.

V usage is TRBV12-3 or TRBV12-4 and J usage is TRBJ2-7; 7 nucleotides line up with TRBD1. The CDR3 totals 14 residues. The junction had 8 bases not matched to a gene; V was cut back by 5 bases and J by 4 bases. The CDR3 region has the DNA TGTGCCAGCAGTACAGGGGTGGGAATTTACGAGCAGTACTTC. Protein product: CASSTGVGIYEQYF.

This chain connects TRBV27 to TRBJ2-7; TRBD1 might be the D (6 bases). The germline V and J ends were trimmed by 7 bases and 3 bases, with 13 bases remaining between them. Germline V gene sequence: CDR1 MNHEY, CDR2 SMNVEV (reference sequence). The CDR3 length is 13 residues. CDR3 loop: CASNGGPNYEQYF. CDR3 DNA: TGTGCCAGCAATGGGGGCCCTAACTACGAGCAGTACTTC.

Regarding this clonotype: This sequence may be a read error, since a much larger clone differs from it by one base. J is TRBJ2-1 and V is TRBV5-4; D is unclear. TRBJ2-7 matches the DNA end more closely, so the J call is doubtful. Germline lookup yields CDR1 SGHNT and CDR2 YYREEE (reference sequence). This CDR3 contains 11 residues. CDR3 sequence (DNA): TGTGCCAGCAGCTTGAGTACGGAGCAGTACTTC. This sequence encodes CASSLSTEQYF.

This clonotype was picked up many times. The chain uses TRBV13 and TRBJ1-3; D remains unclear. This CDR3 spans 12 amino acids. Germline CDR1 and CDR2: PRHDT and FYEKMQ (reference sequence). V was cut by 2 bases and J by 5 bases, with 4 bases left in between. The CDR3 is CASSLLRNTIYF. In nucleotides, the CDR3 is TGTGCCAGCAGCTTATTGAGAAACACCATATATTTT.

The chain couples TRBV7-9 to TRBJ2-2; tentatively, D is TRBD2 (6 bases). The CDR3 has 15 residues. From germline, CDR1 is SEHNR and CDR2 FQNEAQ (reference sequence). V was trimmed by 5 bases and J by 2 bases, leaving 12 bases between them. The CDR3 reads CASSEGDLNTGELFF. CDR3 nucleotide sequence: TGTGCCAGCAGCGAAGGGGACTTAAACACCGGGGAGCTGTTTTTT.

V usage is TRBV20-1 and J usage is TRBJ1-5, with 7 bases identical to TRBD1. Trimming removed 3 bases from V and 3 bases from J; junction bases left unmatched: 17. Germline values: CDR1 DFQATT, CDR2 SNEGSKA (reference sequence). There are 18 residues in the CDR3. The CDR3 region is CSARPMETGRLVNQPQHF. The CDR3 coding sequence is TGCAGTGCTAGGCCAATGGAGACAGGGCGATTAGTCAATCAGCCCCAGCATTTT.

Ten or more counts support this clonotype. The rearrangement joins TRBV28 to TRBJ2-3; no reliable D call. The V end lost 3 bases, the J end lost 0 bases, and 16 bases lay between the germline ends. The germline V gene has CDR1 MDHEN and CDR2 SYDVKM. The CDR3 length is 17 residues. The chain's CDR3 is CASSLFVGRRSTDTQYF. CDR3 bases: TGTGCCAGCAGTTTGTTCGTGGGCAGGAGAAGCACAGATACGCAGTATTTT.